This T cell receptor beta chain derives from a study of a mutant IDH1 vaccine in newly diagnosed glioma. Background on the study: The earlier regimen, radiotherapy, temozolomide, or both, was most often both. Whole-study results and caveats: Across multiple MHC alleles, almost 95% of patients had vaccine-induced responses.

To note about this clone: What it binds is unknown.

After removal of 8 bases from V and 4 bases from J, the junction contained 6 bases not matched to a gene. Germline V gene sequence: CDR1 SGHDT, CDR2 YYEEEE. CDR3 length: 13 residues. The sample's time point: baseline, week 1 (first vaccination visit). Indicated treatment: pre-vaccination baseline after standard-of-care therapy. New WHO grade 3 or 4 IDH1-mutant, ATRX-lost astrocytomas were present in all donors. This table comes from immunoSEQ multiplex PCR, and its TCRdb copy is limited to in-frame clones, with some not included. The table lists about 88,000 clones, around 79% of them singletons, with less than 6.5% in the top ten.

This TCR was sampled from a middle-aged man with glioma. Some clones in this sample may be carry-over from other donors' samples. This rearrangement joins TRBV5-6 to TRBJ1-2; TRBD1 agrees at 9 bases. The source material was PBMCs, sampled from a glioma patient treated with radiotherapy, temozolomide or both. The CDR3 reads CASWDRVGYGYTF. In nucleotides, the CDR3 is TGTGCCAGTTGGGACAGGGTGGGCTATGGCTACACCTTC. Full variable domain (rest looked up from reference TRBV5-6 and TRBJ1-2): DAGVTQSPTHLIKTRGQQVTLRCSPKSGHDTVSWYQQALGQGPQFIFQYYEEEERQRGNFPDRFSGHQFPNYSSELNVNALLLGDSALYLCASWDRVGYGYTFGSGTRLTVV.